This T cell receptor beta chain derives from a study of regulatory T cells in long-lasting Graves disease. Study summary: Patients with persistent Graves' disease had over 5 years of antithyroid drugs and persistent TSH receptor antibodies.

This CDR3 has 15 amino acids. V lost 3 bases, J lost 5 bases, and 7 bases stayed unmatched. CDR1 is SGHTA and CDR2 is FQGNSA in the germline V gene. The time point was: persistent/refractory GD, antithyroid drugs over 5 years with positive TRAb. PBMCs were the source of the RNA used for TCR sequencing. American Thyroid Association guidelines were used to diagnose Graves' disease. Points from the study as a whole: Patients whose Graves' disease persisted exhibited lower TCR diversity than those newly diagnosed. Rather than thyroid tissue, only peripheral blood underwent study.

In building TCR beta libraries, iRepertoire HTBI primers were used together with Arm-PCR of CDR3 regions. TCRdb independently ran MiXCR on the multiplex PCR reads; one entry per CDR3 protein. The profile covers about 460,000 distinct CDR3 sequences, with 22% appearing a single time and roughly 13% taken by the ten largest. This clonotype was picked up a small number of times. Antigen unknown. The chain recombines TRBV7-2 with TRBJ1-1, with 9 bases fitting TRBD1. This receptor was identified in a female donor with Graves disease. The input for sequencing was peripheral blood mononuclear cells (PBMCs), taken when the disease was refractory, from a patient treated with antithyroid drugs. The CDR3 loop is CASSFRDREGTEAFF. As DNA, the CDR3 is TGTGCCAGCAGCTTCCGGGACAGGGAGGGGACTGAAGCTTTCTTT. The full variable domain, in which reference TRBV7-2 and TRBJ1-1 provide the parts outside the CDR3, is GAGVSQSPSNKVTEKGKDVELRCDPISGHTALYWYRQSLGQGLEFLIYFQGNSAPDKSGLPSDRFSAERTGGSVSTLTIQRTQQEDSAVYLCASSFRDREGTEAFFGQGTRLTVV.